In this sample, the clone carrying this T cell receptor (beta chain) turned up many times. The sample belongs to a study of regulatory T cells in long-lasting Graves disease. This CDR3 has 15 residues. Per the germline V gene, CDR1 is KGHSH and CDR2 is LQKENI. The V and J ends lost 0 bases and 5 bases, in that order; junction bases with no gene match: 4. Time point indicated: newly diagnosed GD, antithyroid drugs for less than 3 months. PBMCs were the source of the RNA used for TCR sequencing. From each patient, nine milliliters of peripheral blood was drawn and collected into an EDTA anticoagulant tube. Through Arm-PCR of CDR3 regions and iRepertoire HTBI primers, TCR beta libraries were built. MiXCR, run by TCRdb on the multiplex PCR reads, gives a single entry per CDR3 protein. Among about 520,000 distinct CDR3 sequences, around 12% were seen once, and the ten largest hold 7.5% to 9%. The same data also contributed to another study, on T cells in Graves' hyperthyroidism and ophthalmopathy.

The chain is built from TRBV18 and TRBJ2-1, with 7 bases matching TRBD1. Here the sequenced sample was peripheral blood mononuclear cells (PBMCs), taken at new diagnosis, from a patient treated with antithyroid drugs. The source is a woman in her 30s with Graves disease. The CDR3 loop is CASSPPGGKNNEQFF. The CDR3 region has the DNA TGTGCCAGCTCACCACCAGGGGGCAAGAACAATGAGCAGTTCTTC.